This TCR beta chain comes out of a study of blood T cells in healthy people across ages. The second PCR ran about 7 to 12 cycles with a sample-barcoded 5' primer and J-beta primers. Each CDR3 protein gets one entry after TCRdb re-called the 5' RACE reads with MiXCR. Of about 1.4 million distinct CDR3 sequences in the sample, approximately 59% are singletons; the top ten hold 6.5% to 8%. The V and J ends lost 6 bases and 2 bases respectively, with 15 bases between them. CDR1 MNHEY and CDR2 SMNVEV come from the germline V gene (reference sequence). This CDR3 has 15 residues. The donors, all healthy, were Caucasians living in Russia, aged about 6 to 100. Donors each provided about 9.5 milliliters of peripheral blood.

The receptor was isolated from a man aged 18 to 30 in good health. The chain has TRBV27 and TRBJ2-3; D is tentatively TRBD1 or TRBD2 (5 bases each). Sequencing input: blood. The CDR3 DNA sequence: TGTGCCAGCAGGAATCAACGGGGCTACACAGATACGCAGTATTTT. Translation gives CASRNQRGYTDTQYF.